Below, 3 T cell receptor beta chains from the same sample are listed, as sequenced in a study of memory CD4+ T cells and cytomegalovirus serostatus. Repertoires were generated with immunoSEQ multiplex PCR, while TCRdb's copy carries only in-frame clones and drops some. This table has roughly 40,000 clones, around three quarters appearing once. Single viable CD3+CD4+CD8-CD45RO+ cells were sorted as the memory CD4+ T cells. The sample was memory CD4+ T cells from blood. The receptors shown here come from an adult in good health and CMV-seronegative.

The sample holds a few counts of this clone. The rearrangement uses TRBV6-5 and TRBJ1-2; 9 bases line up with TRBD1. Germline trimming cut 0 bases from V and 2 bases from J; bases unmatched to any gene: 1. The CDR3 is 15 residues long. CDR1 is MNHEY and CDR2 is SVGAGI in the germline V gene. CDR3 nucleotide sequence: TGTGCCAGCAGTTACTCGGGACAGGGCAACTATGGCTACACCTTC. Its protein is CASSYSGQGNYGYTF.

A few counts support this clone. The gene calls are TRBV30 and TRBJ1-1; no clear D gene. The CDR3 runs 14 residues. Per germline, CDR1 GTSNPN and CDR2 SVGIG (reference sequence). The V end was cut by 0 bases, the J end by 4 bases, with 12 bases between. DNA of the CDR3: TGTGCCTGGAGTGTGGATTTTCGGGGCACTGAAGCTTTCTTT. It translates to CAWSVDFRGTEAFF.

This clone has more than one count but fewer than ten. V is TRBV7-9 and J is TRBJ1-1; TRBD1 is a possible D gene (5 bases). Germline V lookup: CDR1 SEHNR, CDR2 FQNEAQ (reference sequence). This CDR3 spans 13 amino acids. V was cut by 3 bases and J by 8 bases, with 13 bases left in between. The CDR3 reads CASSFNPGTEAFF. The CDR3 DNA follows: TGTGCCAGCAGCTTCAACCCCGGGACGGAAGCTTTCTTT. Full variable domain (outside the CDR3, taken from reference TRBV7-9 and TRBJ1-1): DTGVSQNPRHKITKRGQNVTFRCDPISEHNRLYWYRQTLGQGPEFLTYFQNEAQLEKSRLLSDRFSAERPKGSFSTLEIQRTEQGDSAMYLCASSFNPGTEAFFGQGTRLTVV.